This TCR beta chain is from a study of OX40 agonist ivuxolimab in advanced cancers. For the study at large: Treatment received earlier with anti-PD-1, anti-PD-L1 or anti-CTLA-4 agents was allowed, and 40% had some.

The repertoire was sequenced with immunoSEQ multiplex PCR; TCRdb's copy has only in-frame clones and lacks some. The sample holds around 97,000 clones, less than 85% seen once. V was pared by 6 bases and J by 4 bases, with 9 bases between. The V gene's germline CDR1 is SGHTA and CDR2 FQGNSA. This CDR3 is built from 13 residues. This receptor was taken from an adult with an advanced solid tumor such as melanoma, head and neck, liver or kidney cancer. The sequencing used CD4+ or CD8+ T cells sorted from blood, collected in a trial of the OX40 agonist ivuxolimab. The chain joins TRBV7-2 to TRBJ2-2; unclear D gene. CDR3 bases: TGTGCCAGCAGGCCACCGGGCACCGGGGAGCTGTTTTTT. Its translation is CASRPPGTGELFF.